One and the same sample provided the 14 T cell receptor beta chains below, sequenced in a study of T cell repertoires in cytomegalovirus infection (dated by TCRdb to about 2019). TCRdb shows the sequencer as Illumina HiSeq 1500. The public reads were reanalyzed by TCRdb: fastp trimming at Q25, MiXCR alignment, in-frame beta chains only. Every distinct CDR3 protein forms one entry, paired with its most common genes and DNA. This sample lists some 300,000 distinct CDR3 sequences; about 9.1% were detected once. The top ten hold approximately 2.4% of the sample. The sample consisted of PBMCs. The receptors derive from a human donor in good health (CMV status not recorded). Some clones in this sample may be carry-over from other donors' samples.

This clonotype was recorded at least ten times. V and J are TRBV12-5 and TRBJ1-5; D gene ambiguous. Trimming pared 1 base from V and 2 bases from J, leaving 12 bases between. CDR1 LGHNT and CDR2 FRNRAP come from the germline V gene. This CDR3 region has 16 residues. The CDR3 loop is CASGLASVVGNQPQHF. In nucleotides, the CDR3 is TGTGCTAGTGGTTTGGCTTCAGTGGTAGGCAATCAGCCCCAGCATTTT.

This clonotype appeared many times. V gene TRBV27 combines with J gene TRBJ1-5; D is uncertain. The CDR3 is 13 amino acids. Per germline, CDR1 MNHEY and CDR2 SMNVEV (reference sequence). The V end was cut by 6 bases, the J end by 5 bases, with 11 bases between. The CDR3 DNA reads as TGTGCCAGCAGGCCCAAGTGGTATCAGCCCCAGCATTTT. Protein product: CASRPKWYQPQHF.

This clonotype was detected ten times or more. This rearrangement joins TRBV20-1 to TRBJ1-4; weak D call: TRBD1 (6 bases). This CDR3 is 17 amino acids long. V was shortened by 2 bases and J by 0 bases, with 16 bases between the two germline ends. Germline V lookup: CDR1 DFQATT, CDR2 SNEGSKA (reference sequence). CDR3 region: CSARRDISFATNEKLFF. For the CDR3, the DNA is TGCAGTGCTAGAAGGGACATCTCCTTTGCAACTAATGAAAAACTGTTTTTT.

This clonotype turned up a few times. The CDR3 spells CASRGEMGSYEQYV. CDR3 DNA sequence: TGTGCCAGCAGGGGGGAGATGGGCTCCTACGAGCAGTACGTC. The chain carries TRBV2 and TRBJ2-7, with D possibly being TRBD1 or TRBD2 (5 bases each). V lost 6 bases, J lost 0 bases, and 12 bases lay in between. The CDR3 covers 14 residues. CDR1 SNHLY and CDR2 FYNNEI come from the germline V gene.

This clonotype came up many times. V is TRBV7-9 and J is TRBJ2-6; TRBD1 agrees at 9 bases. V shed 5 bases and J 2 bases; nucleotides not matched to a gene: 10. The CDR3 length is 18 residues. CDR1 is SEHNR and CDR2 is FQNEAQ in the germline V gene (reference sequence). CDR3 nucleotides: TGTGCCAGCAGCCAATGGGGACAGGGATTTCCTGGGGCCAACGTCCTGACTTTC. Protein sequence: CASSQWGQGFPGANVLTF. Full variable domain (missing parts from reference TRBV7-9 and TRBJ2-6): DTGVSQNPRHKITKRGQNVTFRCDPISEHNRLYWYRQTLGQGPEFLTYFQNEAQLEKSRLLSDRFSAERPKGSFSTLEIQRTEQGDSAMYLCASSQWGQGFPGANVLTFGAGSRLTVL.

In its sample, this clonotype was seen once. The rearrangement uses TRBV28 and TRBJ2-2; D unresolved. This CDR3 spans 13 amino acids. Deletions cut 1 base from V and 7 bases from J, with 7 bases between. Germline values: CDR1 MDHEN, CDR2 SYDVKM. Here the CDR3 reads CASSLLSIGELFF. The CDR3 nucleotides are TGTGCCAGCAGTTTATTGAGCATCGGGGAGCTGTTTTTT. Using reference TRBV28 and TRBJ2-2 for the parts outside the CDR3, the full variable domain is DVKVTQSSRYLVKRTGEKVFLECVQDMDHENMFWYRQDPGLGLRLIYFSYDVKMKEKGDIPEGYSVSREKKERFSLILESASTNQTSMYLCASSLLSIGELFFGEGSRLTVL.

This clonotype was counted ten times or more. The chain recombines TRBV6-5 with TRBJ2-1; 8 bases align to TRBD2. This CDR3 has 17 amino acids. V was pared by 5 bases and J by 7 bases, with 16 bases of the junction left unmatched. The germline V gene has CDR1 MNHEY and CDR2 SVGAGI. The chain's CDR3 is CASSRHSVAGTGNEQFF. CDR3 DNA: TGTGCCAGCAGTCGGCACTCAGTAGCGGGGACTGGGAATGAGCAGTTCTTC.

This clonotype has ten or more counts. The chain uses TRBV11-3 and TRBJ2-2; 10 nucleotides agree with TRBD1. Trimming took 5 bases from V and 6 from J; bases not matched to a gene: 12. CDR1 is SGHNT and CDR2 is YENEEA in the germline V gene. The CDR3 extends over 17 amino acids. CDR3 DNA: TGTGCCAGCAGCCCCTCCACCGGGACAGGGGCCGCCGGGGAGCTGTTTTTT. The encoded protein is CASSPSTGTGAAGELFF. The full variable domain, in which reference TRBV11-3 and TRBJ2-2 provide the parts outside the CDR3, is EAGVVQSPRYKIIEKKQPVAFWCNPISGHNTLYWYLQNLGQGPELLIRYENEEAVDDSQLPKDRFSAERLKGVDSTLKIQPAELGDSAVYLCASSPSTGTGAAGELFFGEGSRLTVL.

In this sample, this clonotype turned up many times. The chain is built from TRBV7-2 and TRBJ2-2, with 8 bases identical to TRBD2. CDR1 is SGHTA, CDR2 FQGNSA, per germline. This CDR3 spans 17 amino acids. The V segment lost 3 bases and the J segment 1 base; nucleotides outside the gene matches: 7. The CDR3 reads CASSFRTSGENTGELFF. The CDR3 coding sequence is TGTGCCAGCAGCTTTAGAACTAGCGGCGAGAACACCGGGGAGCTGTTTTTT.

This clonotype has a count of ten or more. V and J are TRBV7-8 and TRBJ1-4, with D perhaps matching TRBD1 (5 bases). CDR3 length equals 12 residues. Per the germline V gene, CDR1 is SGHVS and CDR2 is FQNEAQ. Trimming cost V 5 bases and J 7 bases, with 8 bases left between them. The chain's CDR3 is CASSPRGEKLFF. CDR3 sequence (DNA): TGTGCCAGCAGCCCTAGGGGTGAAAAACTGTTTTTT.

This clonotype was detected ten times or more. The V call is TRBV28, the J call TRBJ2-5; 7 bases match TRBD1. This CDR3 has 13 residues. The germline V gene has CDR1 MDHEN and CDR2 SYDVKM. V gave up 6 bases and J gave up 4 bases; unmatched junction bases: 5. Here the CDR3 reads CASRRPGGETQYF. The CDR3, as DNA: TGTGCCAGCAGGCGACCAGGGGGAGAGACCCAGTACTTC. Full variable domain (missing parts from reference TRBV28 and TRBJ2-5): DVKVTQSSRYLVKRTGEKVFLECVQDMDHENMFWYRQDPGLGLRLIYFSYDVKMKEKGDIPEGYSVSREKKERFSLILESASTNQTSMYLCASRRPGGETQYFGPGTRLLVL.

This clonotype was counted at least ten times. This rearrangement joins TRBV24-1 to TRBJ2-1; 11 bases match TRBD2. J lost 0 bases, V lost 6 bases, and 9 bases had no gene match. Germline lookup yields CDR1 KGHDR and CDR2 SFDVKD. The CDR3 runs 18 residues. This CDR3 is CATSSTSGEKSSYNEQFF. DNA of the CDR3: TGTGCCACCAGTTCGACTAGCGGGGAGAAAAGCTCCTACAATGAGCAGTTCTTC.

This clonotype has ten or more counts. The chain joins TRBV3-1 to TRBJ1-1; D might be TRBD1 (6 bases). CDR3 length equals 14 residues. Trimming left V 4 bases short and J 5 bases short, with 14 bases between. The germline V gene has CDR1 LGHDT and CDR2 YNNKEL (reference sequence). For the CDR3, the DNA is TGTGCCAGCAGCCCTTACAGGGTAGTGACTGAAGCTTTCTTT. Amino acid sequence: CASSPYRVVTEAFF.

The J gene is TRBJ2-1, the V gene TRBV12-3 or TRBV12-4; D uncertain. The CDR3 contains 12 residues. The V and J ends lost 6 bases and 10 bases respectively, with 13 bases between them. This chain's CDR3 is CASSNSRVEQFF. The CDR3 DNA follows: TGTGCCAGCAGCAATTCTAGGGTGGAGCAGTTCTTC.